The source of this TCR beta chain is a study of early T cells in non-severe SARS-CoV-2 infection. TCRdb re-analysed the 5' RACE reads in MiXCR, keeping a single row per CDR3 protein. The profile shows about 81,000 distinct CDR3 sequences, around 6% of them singletons. Deletions cut 0 bases from V and 0 bases from J, with 3 bases between. The CDR3 runs to 13 residues. From germline, CDR1 is GTSNPN and CDR2 SVGIG (reference sequence). Material for sequencing was whole blood. The receptor's source is an adult who was a healthcare worker with PCR-confirmed SARS-CoV-2 infection or an uninfected control (not recorded which). This sequence joins TRBV30 and TRBJ1-5; D remains unclear. This chain's CDR3 is CAWSVNSNQPQHF. CDR3 in DNA: TGTGCCTGGAGTGTAAATAGCAATCAGCCCCAGCATTTT.